The rows below give T cell receptor beta chains drawn from one sample of a study of blood T cell repertoires in COVID-19. Data came from immunoSEQ multiplex PCR; TCRdb stores just in-frame clones and leaves some out. This repertoire shows a few hundred thousand clones, around 83% found once; its top ten account for roughly 3.4%. Sequences were obtained from peripheral blood. The receptor set was obtained from a woman aged 18 to 35 with acute or convalescent COVID-19. The CDR3 runs from the conserved cysteine through the conserved F or W. D genes are given only for firm matches. For some rows the clone size is stated as once, few or many, or as a class when expanded; others skip it.

D gene: .
V gene: TRBV19
J gene: TRBJ2-2
clone size: .
CDR3 protein: CASSIAGNTGELFF
CDR3 DNA: TGTGCCAGTAGTATAGCAGGGAACACCGGGGAGCTGTTTTTT

D gene: TRBD2
V gene: TRBV3-1/TRBV3-2
J gene: TRBJ2-3
clone size: .
CDR3 protein: CASSQGGLTF
CDR3 DNA: TGTGCCAGCAGCCAAGGGGGACTAACATTT

D gene: .
V gene: TRBV6-5
J gene: TRBJ1-1
clone size: .
CDR3 protein: CASSYSLQAKNTEAFF
CDR3 DNA: TGTGCCAGCAGTTACTCGTTACAGGCAAAGAACACTGAAGCTTTCTTT

D gene: TRBD2
V gene: TRBV7-9
J gene: TRBJ2-3
clone size: .
CDR3 protein: CASSFLAGVEADTQYF
CDR3 DNA: TGTGCCAGCAGCTTTCTAGCGGGAGTTGAGGCAGATACGCAGTATTTT

D gene: TRBD2
V gene: TRBV19
J gene: TRBJ2-2
clone size: .
CDR3 protein: CASSIGSGANTGELFF
CDR3 DNA: TGTGCCAGTAGTATTGGTAGCGGGGCGAACACCGGGGAGCTGTTTTTT

D gene: TRBD2
V gene: TRBV7-2
J gene: TRBJ2-3
clone size: few
CDR3 protein: CASSAGLEKDTQYF
CDR3 DNA: TGTGCCAGCAGCGCGGGACTAGAAAAAGATACGCAGTATTTT

D gene: .
V gene: TRBV19
J gene: TRBJ1-2
clone size: .
CDR3 protein: CASSRDWGYGYTF
CDR3 DNA: TGTGCCAGTAGCCGGGACTGGGGCTATGGCTACACCTTC

D gene: .
V gene: TRBV11-2
J gene: TRBJ1-2
clone size: .
CDR3 protein: CASTIRGGNYGYTF
CDR3 DNA: TGTGCCAGCACCATTAGGGGGGGTAACTATGGCTACACCTTC

D gene: TRBD2
V gene: TRBV9
J gene: TRBJ2-3
clone size: few
CDR3 protein: CASSQWTSSTDTQYF
CDR3 DNA: TGTGCCAGCAGCCAGTGGACTAGTTCCACAGATACGCAGTATTTT

D gene: TRBD2
V gene: TRBV5-8
J gene: TRBJ2-2
clone size: .
CDR3 protein: CASSFAGVVPGELFF
CDR3 DNA: TGTGCCAGCAGCTTCGCGGGAGTAGTACCCGGGGAGCTGTTTTTT

D gene: TRBD1
V gene: TRBV19
J gene: TRBJ1-4
clone size: .
CDR3 protein: CASSARDRGNEKLFF
CDR3 DNA: TGTGCCAGTAGTGCCCGGGACAGGGGAAATGAAAAACTGTTTTTT

D gene: TRBD1
V gene: TRBV7-3
J gene: TRBJ2-7
clone size: .
CDR3 protein: CASSPQGTALPYEQYF
CDR3 DNA: TGTGCCAGCAGCCCACAGGGGACAGCTCTCCCCTACGAGCAGTACTTC

D gene: .
V gene: TRBV7-8
J gene: TRBJ2-6
clone size: .
CDR3 protein: CASSLVLLWGAGANVLTF
CDR3 DNA: TGTGCCAGCAGCTTAGTCCTTTTGTGGGGAGCTGGGGCCAACGTCCTGACTTTC

D gene: TRBD2
V gene: TRBV7-2
J gene: TRBJ2-6
clone size: .
CDR3 protein: CASSTGGSGANVLTF
CDR3 DNA: TGTGCCAGCAGCACGGGGGGGTCCGGGGCCAACGTCCTGACTTTC

D gene: .
V gene: TRBV29-1
J gene: TRBJ2-7
clone size: .
CDR3 protein: CSAKNRYEQYF
CDR3 DNA: TGCAGCGCCAAGAACCGGTACGAGCAGTACTTC

D gene: .
V gene: TRBV6-5
J gene: TRBJ1-1
clone size: .
CDR3 protein: CASSYVMNTEAFF
CDR3 DNA: TGTGCCAGCAGTTATGTCATGAACACTGAAGCTTTCTTT

D gene: .
V gene: TRBV28
J gene: TRBJ1-3
clone size: .
CDR3 protein: CASSFRGVSGRNTIYF
CDR3 DNA: TGTGCCAGCAGTTTTCGGGGAGTCTCTGGTAGAAACACCATATATTTT

D gene: .
V gene: TRBV3-1/TRBV3-2
J gene: TRBJ1-6
clone size: .
CDR3 protein: CASSQDSGSKRTYNSPLHF
CDR3 DNA: TGTGCCAGCAGCCAAGACTCAGGGTCAAAAAGGACCTATAATTCACCCCTCCACTTT

D gene: TRBD1
V gene: TRBV19
J gene: TRBJ1-5
clone size: .
CDR3 protein: CASKGTAVYSNQPQHF
CDR3 DNA: TGTGCCAGTAAGGGGACAGCCGTTTATAGCAATCAGCCCCAGCATTTT

D gene: TRBD1
V gene: TRBV24-1
J gene: TRBJ2-7
clone size: .
CDR3 protein: CATSDLWTGGSGEQYF
CDR3 DNA: TGTGCCACCAGTGACCTCTGGACAGGGGGCTCGGGGGAGCAGTACTTC

D gene: .
V gene: TRBV7-9
J gene: TRBJ1-3
clone size: .
CDR3 protein: CASSLFRTGQTSGNTIYF
CDR3 DNA: TGTGCCAGCAGCTTATTTCGAACGGGACAAACCTCTGGAAACACCATATATTTT

D gene: .
V gene: TRBV7-3
J gene: TRBJ1-1
clone size: .
CDR3 protein: CASSLSLNTEAFF
CDR3 DNA: TGTGCCAGCAGCTTATCTCTGAACACTGAAGCTTTCTTT

D gene: .
V gene: TRBV27
J gene: TRBJ1-1
clone size: .
CDR3 protein: CASLSPTARNGNTEAFF
CDR3 DNA: TGTGCCAGCCTTTCCCCAACCGCCAGGAATGGGAACACTGAAGCTTTCTTT

D gene: TRBD2
V gene: TRBV14
J gene: TRBJ2-3
clone size: few
CDR3 protein: CASSQGVAGVNTQYF
CDR3 DNA: TGTGCCAGCAGCCAAGGAGTAGCGGGAGTCAATACGCAGTATTTT

D gene: .
V gene: TRBV5-5
J gene: TRBJ1-4
clone size: .
CDR3 protein: CASSLVWQGNEKLFF
CDR3 DNA: TGTGCCAGCAGCTTGGTATGGCAGGGGAATGAAAAACTGTTTTTT

D gene: TRBD2
V gene: TRBV11-3
J gene: TRBJ2-1
clone size: once
CDR3 protein: CASSLDPSGNDNEQFF
CDR3 DNA: TGTGCCAGCAGCTTAGATCCCAGCGGGAACGACAATGAGCAGTTCTTC

D gene: TRBD1
V gene: TRBV5-4
J gene: TRBJ2-5
clone size: .
CDR3 protein: CASSINRGVETQYF
CDR3 DNA: TGTGCCAGCAGCATCAACAGGGGGGTGGAGACCCAGTACTTC

D gene: .
V gene: TRBV6-5
J gene: TRBJ2-7
clone size: .
CDR3 protein: CASRHTGISEQYF
CDR3 DNA: TGTGCCAGCAGGCATACAGGGATCTCCGAGCAGTACTTC

D gene: TRBD2
V gene: TRBV28
J gene: TRBJ2-1
clone size: .
CDR3 protein: CASSLASGIYNEQFF
CDR3 DNA: TGTGCCAGCAGTTTAGCTAGCGGGATCTACAATGAGCAGTTCTTC

D gene: TRBD1
V gene: TRBV5-1
J gene: TRBJ2-1
clone size: .
CDR3 protein: CASSFPGQGGSYNEQFF
CDR3 DNA: TGCGCCAGCAGCTTTCCGGGACAGGGAGGCTCCTACAATGAGCAGTTCTTC

D gene: TRBD2
V gene: TRBV29-1
J gene: TRBJ2-1
clone size: once
CDR3 protein: CSVRGLAGGGVGDEQFF
CDR3 DNA: TGCAGCGTTAGAGGACTAGCGGGAGGAGGAGTAGGAGATGAGCAGTTCTTC

D gene: TRBD1
V gene: TRBV10-3
J gene: TRBJ1-2
clone size: .
CDR3 protein: CAISAPGTVNFEGYTF
CDR3 DNA: TGTGCCATCAGTGCCCCCGGGACAGTGAATTTTGAAGGCTACACCTTC

D gene: TRBD1
V gene: TRBV6-1
J gene: TRBJ1-5
clone size: .
CDR3 protein: CASSKTGGDQPQHF
CDR3 DNA: TGTGCCAGCAGTAAAACAGGGGGCGATCAGCCCCAGCATTTT

D gene: .
V gene: TRBV27
J gene: TRBJ2-4
clone size: once
CDR3 protein: CASRRGAKNIQYF
CDR3 DNA: TGTGCCAGCAGACGGGGAGCCAAAAACATTCAGTACTTC

D gene: TRBD1
V gene: TRBV27
J gene: TRBJ2-3
clone size: .
CDR3 protein: CASSSFFRLRGSTDTQYF
CDR3 DNA: TGTGCCAGCAGTTCCTTTTTTAGACTCAGGGGGAGCACAGATACGCAGTATTTT

D gene: .
V gene: TRBV6-2/TRBV6-3
J gene: TRBJ2-3
clone size: .
CDR3 protein: CASSSYTPTLTDTQYF
CDR3 DNA: TGTGCCAGCAGTTCATATACTCCTACTCTCACAGATACGCAGTATTTT

D gene: .
V gene: TRBV11-3
J gene: TRBJ2-3
clone size: .
CDR3 protein: CASSALVTDTQYF
CDR3 DNA: TGTGCCAGCAGCGCCTTAGTGACAGATACGCAGTATTTT

D gene: .
V gene: TRBV6-5
J gene: TRBJ1-3
clone size: few
CDR3 protein: CASSYEVGVGNTIYF
CDR3 DNA: TGTGCCAGCAGTTACGAGGTTGGAGTAGGAAACACCATATATTTT

D gene: TRBD1
V gene: TRBV5-1
J gene: TRBJ2-7
clone size: .
CDR3 protein: CASSIATGHYEQYF
CDR3 DNA: TGCGCCAGCAGCATAGCGACAGGGCACTACGAGCAGTACTTC

D gene: TRBD2
V gene: TRBV28
J gene: TRBJ2-7
clone size: few
CDR3 protein: CASMSIGTSKYEQYF
CDR3 DNA: TGTGCCAGCATGTCGATTGGGACTAGTAAGTACGAGCAGTACTTC

D gene: TRBD2
V gene: TRBV5-4
J gene: TRBJ2-7
clone size: .
CDR3 protein: CASSLFGGGRSSYEQYF
CDR3 DNA: TGTGCCAGCAGCTTGTTCGGGGGCGGGAGGAGCTCCTACGAGCAGTACTTC

D gene: TRBD1
V gene: TRBV6-1
J gene: TRBJ1-6
clone size: .
CDR3 protein: CASSEAGTGLSYNSPLHF
CDR3 DNA: TGTGCCAGCAGTGAAGCCGGGACAGGGTTATCCTATAATTCACCCCTCCACTTT

D gene: TRBD2
V gene: TRBV28
J gene: TRBJ2-7
clone size: .
CDR3 protein: CASSLLASGSPPEQYF
CDR3 DNA: TGTGCCAGCAGTTTATTGGCTAGCGGGAGTCCGCCTGAGCAGTACTTC

D gene: .
V gene: TRBV24-1
J gene: TRBJ2-3
clone size: .
CDR3 protein: CATSASGITRTQYF
CDR3 DNA: TGTGCCACCAGTGCATCAGGAATAACCCGAACGCAGTATTTT

D gene: TRBD1
V gene: TRBV9
J gene: TRBJ2-6
clone size: .
CDR3 protein: CASSLRQGSGANVLTF
CDR3 DNA: TGTGCCAGCAGCCTTCGACAGGGCTCTGGGGCCAACGTCCTGACTTTC

D gene: TRBD2
V gene: TRBV9
J gene: TRBJ2-1
clone size: .
CDR3 protein: CASSRTSGRGSNEQFF
CDR3 DNA: TGTGCCAGCAGCCGGACTAGCGGGAGAGGTTCCAATGAGCAGTTCTTC

D gene: TRBD2
V gene: TRBV19
J gene: TRBJ2-7
clone size: .
CDR3 protein: CASSMGGTSRYEQYF
CDR3 DNA: TGTGCCAGTAGTATGGGGGGGACTAGCAGATACGAGCAGTACTTC

D gene: TRBD1
V gene: TRBV30
J gene: TRBJ1-5
clone size: once
CDR3 protein: CAWSVGGQYNQPQHF
CDR3 DNA: TGTGCCTGGAGTGTAGGGGGACAGTACAATCAGCCCCAGCATTTT

D gene: TRBD2
V gene: TRBV3-1/TRBV3-2
J gene: TRBJ2-7
clone size: many
CDR3 protein: CASSPRLAGGDEQYF
CDR3 DNA: TGTGCCAGCAGCCCTCGACTAGCGGGAGGGGACGAGCAGTACTTC

D gene: TRBD1
V gene: TRBV19
J gene: TRBJ1-2
clone size: .
CDR3 protein: CASFPDRDYGYTF
CDR3 DNA: TGTGCCAGTTTCCCAGACAGGGACTATGGCTACACCTTC

D gene: .
V gene: TRBV14
J gene: TRBJ2-7
clone size: once
CDR3 protein: CASSPLRLGAFSSYEQYF
CDR3 DNA: TGTGCCAGCAGCCCCCTTAGATTGGGGGCCTTCAGCTCCTACGAGCAGTACTTC

D gene: .
V gene: TRBV4-3
J gene: TRBJ1-4
clone size: .
CDR3 protein: CASSQPANEKLFF
CDR3 DNA: TGCGCCAGCAGCCAGCCAGCTAATGAAAAACTGTTTTTT